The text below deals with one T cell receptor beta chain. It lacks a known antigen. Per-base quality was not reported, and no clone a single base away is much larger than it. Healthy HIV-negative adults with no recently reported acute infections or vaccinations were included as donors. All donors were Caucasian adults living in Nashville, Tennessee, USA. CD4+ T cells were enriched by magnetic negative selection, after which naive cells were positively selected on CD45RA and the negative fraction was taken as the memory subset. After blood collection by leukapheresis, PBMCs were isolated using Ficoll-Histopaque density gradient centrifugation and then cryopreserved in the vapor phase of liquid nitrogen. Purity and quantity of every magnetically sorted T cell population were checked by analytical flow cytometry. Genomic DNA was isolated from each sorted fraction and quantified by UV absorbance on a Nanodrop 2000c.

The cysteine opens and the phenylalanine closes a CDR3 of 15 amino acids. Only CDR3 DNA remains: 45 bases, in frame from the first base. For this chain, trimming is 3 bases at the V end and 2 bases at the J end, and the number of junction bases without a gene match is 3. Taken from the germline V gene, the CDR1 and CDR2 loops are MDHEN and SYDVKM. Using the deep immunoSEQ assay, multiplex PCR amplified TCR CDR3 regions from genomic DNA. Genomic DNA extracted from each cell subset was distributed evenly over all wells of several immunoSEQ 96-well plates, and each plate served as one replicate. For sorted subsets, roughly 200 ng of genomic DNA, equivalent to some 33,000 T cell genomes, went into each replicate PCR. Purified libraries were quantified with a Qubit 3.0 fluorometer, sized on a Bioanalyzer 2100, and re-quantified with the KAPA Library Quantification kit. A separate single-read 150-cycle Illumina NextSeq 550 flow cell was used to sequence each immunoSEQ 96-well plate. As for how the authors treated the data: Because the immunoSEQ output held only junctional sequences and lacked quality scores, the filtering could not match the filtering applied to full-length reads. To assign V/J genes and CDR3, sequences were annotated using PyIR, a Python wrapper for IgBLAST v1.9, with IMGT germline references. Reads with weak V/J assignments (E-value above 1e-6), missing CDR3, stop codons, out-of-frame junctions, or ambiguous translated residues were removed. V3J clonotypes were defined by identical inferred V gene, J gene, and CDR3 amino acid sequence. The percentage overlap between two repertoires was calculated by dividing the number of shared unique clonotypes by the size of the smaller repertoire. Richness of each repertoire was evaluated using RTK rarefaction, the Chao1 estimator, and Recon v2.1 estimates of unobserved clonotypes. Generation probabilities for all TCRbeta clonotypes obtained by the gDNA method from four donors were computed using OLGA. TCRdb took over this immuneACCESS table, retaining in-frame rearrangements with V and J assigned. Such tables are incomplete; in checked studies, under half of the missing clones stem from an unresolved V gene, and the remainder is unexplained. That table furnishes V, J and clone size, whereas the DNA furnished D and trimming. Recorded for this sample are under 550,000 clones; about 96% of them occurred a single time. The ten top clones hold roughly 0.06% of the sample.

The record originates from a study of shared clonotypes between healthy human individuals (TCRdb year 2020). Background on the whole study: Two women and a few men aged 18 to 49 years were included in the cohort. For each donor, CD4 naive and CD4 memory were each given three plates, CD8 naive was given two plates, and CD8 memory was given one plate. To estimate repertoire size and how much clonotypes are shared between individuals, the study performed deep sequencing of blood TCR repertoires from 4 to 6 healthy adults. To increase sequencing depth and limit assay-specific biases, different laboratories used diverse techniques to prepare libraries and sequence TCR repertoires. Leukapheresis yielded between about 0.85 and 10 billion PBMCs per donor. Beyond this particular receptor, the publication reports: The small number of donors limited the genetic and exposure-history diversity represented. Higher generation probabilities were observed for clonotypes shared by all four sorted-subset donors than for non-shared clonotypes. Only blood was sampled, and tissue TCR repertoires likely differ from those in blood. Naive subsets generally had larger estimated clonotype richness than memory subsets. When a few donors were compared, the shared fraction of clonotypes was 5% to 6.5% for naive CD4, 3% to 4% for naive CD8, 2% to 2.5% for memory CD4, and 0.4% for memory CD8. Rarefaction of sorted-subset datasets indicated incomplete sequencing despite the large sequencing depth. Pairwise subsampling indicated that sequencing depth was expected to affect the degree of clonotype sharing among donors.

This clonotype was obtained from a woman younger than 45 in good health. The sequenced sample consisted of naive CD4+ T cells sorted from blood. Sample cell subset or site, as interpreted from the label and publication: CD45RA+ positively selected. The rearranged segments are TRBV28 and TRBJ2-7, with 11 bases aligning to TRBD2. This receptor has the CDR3 CASSFVLAGAYEQYF. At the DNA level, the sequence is TGTGCCAGCAGTTTCGTACTAGCGGGAGCCTACGAGCAGTACTTC.